This note documents a single T cell receptor beta chain sequence. The sample is drawn from a study of blood T cell repertoires in COVID-19. Participants' reported clinical history set cohort assignment. Germline CDR1 reads LGHNA; CDR2 reads YSLEER. This CDR3 contains 14 residues. Trimming cost V 1 base and J 8 bases, with 11 bases left between them. The assay was immunoSEQ multiplex PCR, and TCRdb's table has in-frame clones only and misses some. Here the sample spans 250,000 or so clones, about four fifths being singletons. This sequence joins TRBV4-3 and TRBJ1-4, with D possibly being TRBD1 (5 bases). The specimen was PBMCs or T cells enriched from blood (not recorded which). The receptor's source is a man aged 60 to 75 who had recovered from COVID-19. CDR3 in DNA: TGCGCCAGCAGCCAAGCCAGGGTCGGAGAAAAACTGTTTTTT. Protein sequence: CASSQARVGEKLFF.